This T cell receptor beta chain was retrieved from a study of blood T cell repertoires in COVID-19. Study overall: Sources were T cells, B-cell-depleted T cells, or PBMCs; the material itself was cDNA or gDNA.

Original data processing: Reference gene primers were amplified, and this amplification served to estimate nucleated cell counts. Repertoires were generated with immunoSEQ multiplex PCR, while TCRdb's copy carries only in-frame clones and drops some. That table is the source of V, J and clone size, and D and trimming were worked out from the DNA. The sample records roughly 300,000 clones, about nine tenths being singletons. V was cut by 3 bases and J by 4 bases, with 13 bases left in between. This CDR3 is built from 14 residues. CDR1 is SGHAT, CDR2 FQDESV, per germline (reference sequence). The chain combines TRBV11-1 with TRBJ2-7; a possible D gene is TRBD1 (6 bases). Sample: peripheral blood. This sequence was found in a woman aged 25 to 39 with COVID-19, enrolled during active disease. CDR3 sequence: CASSFDRLEYEQYF. DNA of the CDR3: TGTGCCAGCAGCTTCGACAGGCTAGAGTACGAGCAGTACTTC.